The 22 T cell receptor beta chains below all came from one sample that was sequenced in a study of T cell responses to AZD1222 COVID-19 vaccine. Method: immunoSEQ multiplex PCR; TCRdb's copy keeps in-frame clones and lacks some. The sample carries roughly 110,000 clones, 88% recorded once. Sequences were derived from peripheral blood, sampled 28 days after the second AZD1222 dose. These receptors all come from an adult who received the AZD1222 COVID-19 vaccine.

This clone was seen only once. The chain employs TRBV6-5 and TRBJ1-2; weak D call: TRBD1 (5 bases). The CDR3 sequence is 13 residues long. Germline-derived CDR1 and CDR2 are MNHEY and SVGAGI. V was cut by 5 bases and J by 4 bases, with 11 bases left in between. CDR3: CASSTRVSYGYTF. The CDR3 bases are TGTGCCAGCAGTACCAGGGTTAGCTATGGCTACACCTTC.

The chain links TRBV27 to TRBJ1-1, with D possibly matching TRBD1 (6 bases). Trimming removed 5 bases from V and 6 bases from J, with 16 bases in between. Germline V lookup: CDR1 MNHEY, CDR2 SMNVEV (reference sequence). This CDR3 comprises 14 residues. The CDR3 loop is CASSPPGVGAEAFF. DNA for the CDR3: TGTGCCAGCAGTCCACCAGGGGTGGGCGCTGAAGCTTTCTTT.

V and J are TRBV24-1 and TRBJ2-3, with a possible D match to TRBD2 (6 bases). Germline lookup yields CDR1 KGHDR and CDR2 SFDVKD. The CDR3 is made up of 12 amino acids. V was cut by 3 bases and J by 11 bases, with 11 bases left in between. The CDR3 region is CATSDIGTVQYF. The CDR3 nucleotides read TGTGCCACCAGTGATATAGGGACTGTGCAGTATTTT.

The V call is TRBV28, the J call TRBJ2-5, with 9 bases identical to TRBD2. CDR3 size: 15 residues. Trimming at V came to 6 bases and at J to 5 bases, leaving 10 bases not matched to a gene. Looked up from germline, CDR1 is MDHEN and CDR2 is SYDVKM. The CDR3 DNA sequence: TGTGCCAGCAGGGTAGCGGGGGACGAATTGGAGACCCAGTACTTC. Translation gives CASRVAGDELETQYF.

This chain links TRBV7-2 with TRBJ2-5; TRBD1 matches at 11 bases. Trimming took 5 bases from V and 5 from J; bases not matched to a gene: 10. The CDR3 is 16 residues long. Germline assignment: CDR1 SGHTA and CDR2 FQGNSA. Here the CDR3 DNA reads TGTGCCAGCAGCGCCCCGGGACAGGGGGTTAGGGAGACCCAGTACTTC. As protein: CASSAPGQGVRETQYF.

The V and J genes are TRBV3-1 (or the pseudogene TRBV3-2) and TRBJ2-7; D perhaps matches TRBD1 (5 bases). V lost 4 bases, J lost 1 base, and 14 bases lay in between. The CDR3 spans 15 residues. Looked up from germline, CDR1 is LGHDT and CDR2 is YNNKEL (reference sequence). In nucleotides, the CDR3 is TGTGCCAGCAGCCCACCCCCGGCAGGGTCCTACGAGCAGTACTTC. Translating it yields CASSPPPAGSYEQYF.

This sequence joins TRBV6-2 or TRBV6-3 and TRBJ1-2; D call uncertain. Deletions cut 5 bases from V and 4 bases from J, with 11 bases between. CDR1 and CDR2 from the germline V gene are MNHEY and SVGEGT. CDR3 size: 13 residues. DNA of the CDR3: TGTGCCAGCAGTCGGTGGAGAAGCTATGGCTACACCTTC. Translation gives CASSRWRSYGYTF.

This clone was seen only once. The chain couples TRBV3-1 (or the pseudogene TRBV3-2) to TRBJ1-6, with no clear D. The ends were cut back, 5 bases at V and 10 bases at J, with 12 bases in the middle. The CDR3 extends over 13 amino acids. The germline V gene encodes CDR1 LGHDT and CDR2 YNNKEL (reference sequence). CDR3: CASSFAIKSPLHF. The CDR3 DNA follows: TGTGCCAGCAGCTTCGCTATTAAATCACCCCTCCACTTT.

Only one count was recorded for this clone. The chain recombines TRBV9 with TRBJ1-1, with D unresolved. The CDR3 is 15 amino acids. V was trimmed by 4 bases and J by 0 bases, leaving 13 bases between them. Germline V gene sequence: CDR1 SGDLS, CDR2 YYNGEE. The CDR3 DNA sequence: TGTGCCAGCAGCCCTAGTCCCGAGATGAACACTGAAGCTTTCTTT. As protein: CASSPSPEMNTEAFF.

This chain joins TRBV7-2 and TRBJ2-3, with 11 nucleotides matching TRBD1. Germline CDR1 SGHTA, CDR2 FQGNSA. V was clipped by 3 bases and J by 3 bases; unmatched bases: 2. This CDR3 has 15 residues. In nucleotides, the CDR3 is TGTGCCAGCAGCTTTTGGGACAGGGGGACAGATACGCAGTATTTT. Its protein is CASSFWDRGTDTQYF.

The rearrangement links TRBV18 to TRBJ1-1; D is possibly TRBD1 (5 bases). Looked up from germline, CDR1 is KGHSH and CDR2 is LQKENI. The CDR3 contains 17 residues. Trimming removed 2 bases from V and 3 bases from J, with 19 bases in between. In DNA form, the CDR3 reads TGTGCCAGCTCACCAATTCTCGTCAAGGGGAGGGACACTGAAGCTTTCTTT. Amino acids: CASSPILVKGRDTEAFF.

The chain uses TRBV10-3 and TRBJ1-6; D uncertain. Trimming removed 0 bases from V and 8 bases from J, with 17 bases in between. Germline V gene lookup returns CDR1 ENHRY and CDR2 SYGVKD. CDR3 size: 17 residues. In nucleotides, the CDR3 is TGTGCCATCAGTGAGTCGTGGGTGTCAGACGCCGATTCACCCCTCCACTTT. It is translated as CAISESWVSDADSPLHF.

This chain connects TRBV4-3 to TRBJ1-1; possible D gene TRBD1, 5 bases. The germline V gene has CDR1 LGHNA and CDR2 YSLEER. V lost 1 base and J 1 base, leaving 10 bases between the germline ends. The CDR3 covers 15 residues. The CDR3 spells CASSQGRQSNTEAFF. The CDR3 coding sequence is TGCGCCAGCAGCCAAGGTCGACAGTCGAACACTGAAGCTTTCTTT.

The J gene is TRBJ1-3, the V gene TRBV5-1; weak D call: TRBD1 (6 bases). CDR1 and CDR2 from the germline V gene are SGHRS and YFSETQ. The length of the CDR3 is 15 residues. V was trimmed by 0 bases and J by 0 bases, leaving 7 bases between them. CDR3 sequence reads: CASSLGTASGNTIYF. CDR3 bases: TGCGCCAGCAGCTTGGGGACAGCCTCTGGAAACACCATATATTTT.

The chain has TRBV12-3 or TRBV12-4 and TRBJ1-2; tentative D call: TRBD1 (6 bases). This CDR3 region has 12 residues. V was trimmed by 6 bases and J by 8 bases, leaving 13 bases between them. The CDR3 nucleotides read TGTGCCAGCAGCTCGGACAGTCGGGGCTACACCTTC. This codes for CASSSDSRGYTF.

V gene TRBV5-1 combines with J gene TRBJ1-5; 12 bases are shared with TRBD1. The CDR3 totals 16 residues. CDR1 and CDR2 from the germline V gene are SGHRS and YFSETQ. Unmatched junction bases numbered 11, after V lost 2 bases and J lost 11 bases. DNA of the CDR3: TGCGCCAGCAGCTTTTCGGGGGGGACAGGGGGCGAAGCCCAGCATTTT. Protein product: CASSFSGGTGGEAQHF.

The chain joins TRBV5-1 to TRBJ2-1, with TRBD1 matching over 7 bases. The CDR3 runs 18 residues. The junction had 15 bases not matched to a gene; V was cut back by 2 bases and J by 4 bases. The V gene's germline CDR1 is SGHRS and CDR2 YFSETQ. This chain's CDR3 is CASSLGPQGTEGYNEQFF. CDR3 DNA: TGCGCCAGCAGCTTAGGGCCCCAAGGGACAGAGGGATACAATGAGCAGTTCTTC. Together with reference TRBV5-1 and TRBJ2-1, the CDR3 gives the full variable domain: KAGVTQTPRYLIKTRGQQVTLSCSPISGHRSVSWYQQTPGQGLQFLFEYFSETQRNKGNFPGRFSGRQFSNSRSEMNVSTLELGDSALYLCASSLGPQGTEGYNEQFFGPGTRLTVL.

The rearrangement uses TRBV7-3 and TRBJ1-1; D call uncertain. In germline, CDR1 is SGHTA, CDR2 FQGTGA. The CDR3 length is 13 residues. V was trimmed by 5 bases and J by 1 base, leaving 8 bases between them. CDR3 loop: CASSMGPNTEAFF. In nucleotides, the CDR3 is TGTGCCAGCAGCATGGGTCCGAACACTGAAGCTTTCTTT. The entire variable domain, with the rest obtained from reference TRBV7-3 and TRBJ1-1, is as follows: GAGVSQTPSNKVTEKGKYVELRCDPISGHTALYWYRQSLGQGPEFLIYFQGTGAADDSGLPNDRFFAVRPEGSVSTLKIQRTERGDSAVYLCASSMGPNTEAFFGQGTRLTVV.

The CDR3 sequence is CASSPTGGGGYTF. The CDR3 nucleotides read TGTGCCAGCAGCCCTACCGGGGGCGGGGGCTACACCTTC. V and J are TRBV7-3 and TRBJ1-2; D may be TRBD1 (6 bases). The CDR3 extends over 13 amino acids. The germline V gene encodes CDR1 SGHTA and CDR2 FQGTGA. V dropped 5 bases and J dropped 8 bases, with 15 bases sitting between them.

The V call is TRBV5-4, the J call TRBJ2-5, with TRBD1 identical over 7 bases. Germline-derived CDR1 and CDR2 are SGHNT and YYREEE (reference sequence). V lost 4 bases, J lost 2 bases, and 5 bases stayed unmatched. The CDR3 covers 14 residues. As DNA, the CDR3 is TGTGCCAGCAGCACCGGACAGGCACAAGAGACCCAGTACTTC. As protein: CASSTGQAQETQYF. The full variable domain, completed using reference TRBV5-4 and TRBJ2-5, is ETGVTQSPTHLIKTRGQQVTLRCSSQSGHNTVSWYQQALGQGPQFIFQYYREEENGRGNFPPRFSGLQFPNYSSELNVNALELDDSALYLCASSTGQAQETQYFGPGTRLLVL.

The CDR3 loop is CASSYSGVGGYTF. As DNA, the CDR3 is TGTGCCAGCAGTTACTCTGGGGTGGGTGGCTACACCTTC. The V gene is TRBV6-6, the J gene TRBJ1-2, with D unclear. V was shortened by 0 bases and J by 7 bases, with 9 bases between the two germline ends. The CDR3 sequence is 13 residues long. Germline CDR1 MNHNY, CDR2 SVGAGI (reference sequence).

This clone was picked up one time. This sequence joins TRBV7-8 and TRBJ2-7; D might be TRBD2 (7 bases). V was shortened by 2 bases and J by 4 bases, with 15 bases between the two germline ends. CDR1 is SGHVS, CDR2 FQNEAQ, per germline. There are 15 residues in the CDR3. CDR3 in DNA: TGTGCCAGCAGCTTAAGGGGGGGACTAAATTACGAGCAGTACTTC. This codes for CASSLRGGLNYEQYF.